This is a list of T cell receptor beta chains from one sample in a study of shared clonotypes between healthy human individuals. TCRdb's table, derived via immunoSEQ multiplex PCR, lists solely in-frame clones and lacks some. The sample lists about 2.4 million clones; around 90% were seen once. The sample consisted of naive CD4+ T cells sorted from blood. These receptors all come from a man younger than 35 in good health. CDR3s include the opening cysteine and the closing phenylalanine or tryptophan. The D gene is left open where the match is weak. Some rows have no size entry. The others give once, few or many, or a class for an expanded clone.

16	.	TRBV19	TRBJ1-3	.	TGTGCCAGTAGTACTAGCCAGCCGGACTCTGGAAACACCATATATTTT	CASSTSQPDSGNTIYF
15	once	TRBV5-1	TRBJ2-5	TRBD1	TGCGCCAGCAGCTTCTATGACAGGGATCAAGAGACCCAGTACTTC	CASSFYDRDQETQYF
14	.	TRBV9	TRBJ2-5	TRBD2	TGTGCCAGCAGCGGAGCGGGAGCAGGGGAGACCCAGTACTTC	CASSGAGAGETQYF
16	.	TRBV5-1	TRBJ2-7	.	TGCGCCAGCAGCTTGGCCTACTTGACAGACTCCTACGAGCAGTACTTC	CASSLAYLTDSYEQYF
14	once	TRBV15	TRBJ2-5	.	TGTGCCACCAGCAAGGGGACTGTCCAAGAGACCCAGTACTTC	CATSKGTVQETQYF
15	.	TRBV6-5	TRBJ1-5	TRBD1	TGTGCCAGCAAAACCCCGACAGGGGGTAATCAGCCCCAGCATTTT	CASKTPTGGNQPQHF
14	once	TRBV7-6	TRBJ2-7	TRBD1	TGTGCCAGCAGCTTAGGGGACAGGGGCTACGAGCAGTACTTC	CASSLGDRGYEQYF
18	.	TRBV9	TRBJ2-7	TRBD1	TGTGCCAGCAGCGTAGACATTCCCGGGACAGGGAAAACCTACGAGCAGTACTTC	CASSVDIPGTGKTYEQYF
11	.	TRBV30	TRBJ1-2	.	TGTGCCTGGGGAGCCTACTATGGCTACACCTTC	CAWGAYYGYTF
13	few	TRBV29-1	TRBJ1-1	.	TGCAGCGTCGCCATGGCGGGTGGTACTGAAGCTTTCTTT	CSVAMAGGTEAFF
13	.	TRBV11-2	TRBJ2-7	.	TGTGCCAGCAGCTCCCCTAGGTCCTACGAGCAGTACTTC	CASSSPRSYEQYF
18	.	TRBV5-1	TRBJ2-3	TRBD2	TGCGCCAGCAGCTTGGGGGAAACTAGCGGGAGCTTTCTTGATACGCAGTATTTT	CASSLGETSGSFLDTQYF
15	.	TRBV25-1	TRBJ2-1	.	TGTGCCAGCAGTCACGCGGGGGCTTCCTACAATGAGCAGTTCTTC	CASSHAGASYNEQFF
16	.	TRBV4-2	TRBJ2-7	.	TGTGCCAGCAGCCGAAACCCATGGCAAAACTCCTACGAGCAGTACTTC	CASSRNPWQNSYEQYF
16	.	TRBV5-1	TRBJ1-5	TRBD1	TGCGCCAGCAGCTTGGCCCAGGACAGGGGGGGTCAGCCCCAGCATTTT	CASSLAQDRGGQPQHF
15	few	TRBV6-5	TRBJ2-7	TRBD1	TGTGCCAGCAGTTACTTTACCGGGACAGGGAGAATGCAGTACTTC	CASSYFTGTGRMQYF
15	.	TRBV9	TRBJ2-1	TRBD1	TGTGCCAGCAGCGCCCGGGACAGGGGAGTCAATGAGCAGTTCTTC	CASSARDRGVNEQFF
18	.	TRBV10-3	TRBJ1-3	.	TGTGCCATCAGTGTGTTGGGGGGCCTTGGGAGCTCTGGAAACACCATATATTTT	CAISVLGGLGSSGNTIYF
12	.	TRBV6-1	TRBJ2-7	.	TGTGCCAGCAGCAACACAGGGAACGAGCAGTACTTC	CASSNTGNEQYF
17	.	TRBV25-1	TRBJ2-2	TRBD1	TGTGCCAGCAGTGGACCGGGACAGGGGGCGAATACCGGGGAGCTGTTTTTT	CASSGPGQGANTGELFF
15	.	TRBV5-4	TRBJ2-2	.	TGTGCCAGCAGCCGGACTTTCGGGGGCGCCGGGGAGCTGTTTTTT	CASSRTFGGAGELFF
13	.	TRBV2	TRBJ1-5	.	TGTGCCAGCTGCTTATGGGGCAATCAGCCCCAGCATTTT	CASCLWGNQPQHF
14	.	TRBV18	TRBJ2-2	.	TGTGCCAGCTCACCAGCACTGGCGGCCGGGGAGCTGTTTTTT	CASSPALAAGELFF
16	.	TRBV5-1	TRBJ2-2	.	TGCGCCAGCAGCCGGGTCCAGGGAGACGGTACCGGGGAGCTGTTTTTT	CASSRVQGDGTGELFF
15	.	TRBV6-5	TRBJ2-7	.	TGTGCCAGCAGTTACGGGGCGTCTGGCTCCTACGAGCAGTACTTC	CASSYGASGSYEQYF
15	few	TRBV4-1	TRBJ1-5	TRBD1	TGCGCCAGCAGCCAAGCCGACAGGGCCAATCAGCCCCAGCATTTT	CASSQADRANQPQHF
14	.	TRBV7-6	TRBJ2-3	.	TGTGCCAGCAGCTTAGATCCCCGGGCAGATACGCAGTATTTT	CASSLDPRADTQYF
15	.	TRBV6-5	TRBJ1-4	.	TGTGCCAGCAGTTACCAGCCGACTCCCGTAGAAAAACTGTTTTTT	CASSYQPTPVEKLFF
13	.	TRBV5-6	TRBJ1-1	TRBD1	TGTGCCAGCAGTCCTGACAGGGGAGCTGAAGCTTTCTTT	CASSPDRGAEAFF
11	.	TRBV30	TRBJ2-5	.	TGTGCCTGGAGTCCATCAGAGACCCAGTACTTC	CAWSPSETQYF
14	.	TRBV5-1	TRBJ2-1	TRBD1	TGCGCCAGCAGCTTGGCGTGGACAGGCGATGAGCAGTTCTTC	CASSLAWTGDEQFF
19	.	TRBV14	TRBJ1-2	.	TGTGCCAGCAGCCAAGACGGAGGGCCGGGACAAAAAACGGGCTATGGCTACACCTTC	CASSQDGGPGQKTGYGYTF
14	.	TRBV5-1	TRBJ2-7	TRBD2	TGCGCCAGCAGCTTCACTAGCGTCACCTACGAGCAGTACTTC	CASSFTSVTYEQYF
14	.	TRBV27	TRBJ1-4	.	TGTGCCAGCAGTTTAGTAGGAACTAATGAAAAACTGTTTTTT	CASSLVGTNEKLFF
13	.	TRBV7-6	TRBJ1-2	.	TGTGCCAGCAGCTTAGGGGGGGCCTATGGCTACACCTTC	CASSLGGAYGYTF
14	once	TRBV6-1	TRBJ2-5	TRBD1	TGTGCCATCAGTCCCGGGACAGGGGGAGAGACCCAGTACTTC	CAISPGTGGETQYF
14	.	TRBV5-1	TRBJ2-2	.	TGCGCCAGCAGCCCGCAGGGTAACACCGGGGAGCTGTTTTTT	CASSPQGNTGELFF
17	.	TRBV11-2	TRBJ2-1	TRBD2	TGTGCCAGCAGCTCCCTAGGGGCTAGCGGTCCCTACAATGAGCAGTTCTTC	CASSSLGASGPYNEQFF
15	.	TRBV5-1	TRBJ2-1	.	TGCGCCAGCAGCCCCACCGTGGGACTTTACAATGAGCAGTTCTTC	CASSPTVGLYNEQFF
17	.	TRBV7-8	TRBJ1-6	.	TGTGCCAGCAGCCTCGAACAGGGAAGGTCCTATAATTCACCCCTCCACTTT	CASSLEQGRSYNSPLHF
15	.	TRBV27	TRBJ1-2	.	TGTGCCAGCAGAGACTACAGAGCGAATAACTATGGCTACACCTTC	CASRDYRANNYGYTF
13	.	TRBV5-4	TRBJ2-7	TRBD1	TGTGCCAGCGCAGGGGGAACCTCCTACGAGCAGTACTTC	CASAGGTSYEQYF
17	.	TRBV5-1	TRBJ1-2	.	TGCGCCAGCAGCTTGGCTCAGGGACAAGCCCAGGGAGGTGGCTACACCTTC	CASSLAQGQAQGGGYTF
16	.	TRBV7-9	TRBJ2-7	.	TGTGCCAGCAGCCCAGTAGGCGCCCGAGCGGCCTACGAGCAGTACTTC	CASSPVGARAAYEQYF
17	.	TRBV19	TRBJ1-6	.	TGTGCCAGTAGTGACAGGTTCCGCCGCTCCTATAATTCACCCCTCCACTTT	CASSDRFRRSYNSPLHF
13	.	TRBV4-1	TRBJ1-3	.	TGCGCCAGCAGCCAAGAGGTACGAAACACCATATATTTT	CASSQEVRNTIYF
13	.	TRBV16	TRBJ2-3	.	TGTGCCAGCAGCCCTCGATCGGAGGGTACGCAGTATTTT	CASSPRSEGTQYF
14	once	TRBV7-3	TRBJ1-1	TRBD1	TGTGCCAGCAGCCAATCCGACAGGGGGACTGAAGCTTTCTTT	CASSQSDRGTEAFF
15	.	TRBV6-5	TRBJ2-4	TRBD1	TGTGCCAGCAGTTCCGCCGGGACAGGGGGAAACATTCAGTACTTC	CASSSAGTGGNIQYF
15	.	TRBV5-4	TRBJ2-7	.	TGTGCCAGCTCCCGGGCGCCGGGACTCGTAAACGAGCAGTACTTC	CASSRAPGLVNEQYF
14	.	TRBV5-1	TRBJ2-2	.	TGCGCCAGCAGCCCCACGACGAACACCGGGGAGCTGTTTTTT	CASSPTTNTGELFF
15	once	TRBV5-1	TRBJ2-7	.	TGCGCCAGCAGTCTTCCCGGGACCGTGTCCTACGAGCAGTACTTC	CASSLPGTVSYEQYF
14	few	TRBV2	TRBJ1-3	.	TGTGCCAGCAGTGACCGCAGGTCTGGAAACACCATATATTTT	CASSDRRSGNTIYF
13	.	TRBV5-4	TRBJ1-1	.	TGTGCCAGCAGCTTGGACAGCCTCACTGAAGCTTTCTTT	CASSLDSLTEAFF
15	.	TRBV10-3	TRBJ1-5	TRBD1	TGTGCCATCAGTGAGGGACAGGGGGCAAATCAGCCCCAGCATTTT	CAISEGQGANQPQHF
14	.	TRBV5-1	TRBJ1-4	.	TGCGCCAGCAGCTTGTGGCAGCCCTCCGAAAAACTGTTTTTT	CASSLWQPSEKLFF
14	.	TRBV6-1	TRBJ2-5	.	TGTGCCAGCACTAGATTCAGGGGTCAAGAGACCCAGTACTTC	CASTRFRGQETQYF